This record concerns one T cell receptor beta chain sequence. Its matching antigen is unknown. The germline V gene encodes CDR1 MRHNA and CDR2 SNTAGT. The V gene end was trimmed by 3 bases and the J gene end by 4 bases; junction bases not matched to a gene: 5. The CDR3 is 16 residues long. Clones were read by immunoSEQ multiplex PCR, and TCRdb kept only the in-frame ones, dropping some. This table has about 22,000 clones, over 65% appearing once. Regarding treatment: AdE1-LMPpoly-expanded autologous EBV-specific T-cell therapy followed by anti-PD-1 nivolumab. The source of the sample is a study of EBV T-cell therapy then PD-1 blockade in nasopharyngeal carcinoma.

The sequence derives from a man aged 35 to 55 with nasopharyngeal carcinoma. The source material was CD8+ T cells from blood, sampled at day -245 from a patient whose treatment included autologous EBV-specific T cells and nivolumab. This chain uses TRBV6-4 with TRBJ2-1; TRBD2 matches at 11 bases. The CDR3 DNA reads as TGTGCCAGCAGTGAAACGGGGACTAGCGGTTACAATGAGCAGTTCTTC. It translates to CASSETGTSGYNEQFF.